This T cell receptor beta chain originates from a study of blood T cell repertoires in COVID-19. Study at large: COVID-19 samples from acute and convalescent phases originated in the United States, Italy and Spain. Sample material is recorded as cDNA or gDNA derived from T cells, B-cell-depleted T cells, or PBMCs.

CDR1 is SGHDT, CDR2 YYEEEE, per germline. Between the trimmed V and J ends, which lost 1 base and 4 bases, there was a span of 9 bases. The CDR3 is made up of 14 amino acids. Original processing methods: Estimated nucleated cell counts came from reference gene primer amplification. Sequencing used immunoSEQ multiplex PCR; TCRdb keeps in-frame clones, though not all of them. V and J calls plus clone size are reproduced from that table; the DNA served to infer D and trimming. There are 95,000 to 150,000 clones in the sample; around 91% occur only once, and 3.5% to 4% lies in the top ten. Patients at the Seattle site were enrolled during active infection and followed longitudinally.

The receptor was derived from a woman in her fifties or sixties with COVID-19, enrolled during active disease. The sample comprised peripheral blood. The chain links TRBV5-6 to TRBJ2-4; no firm D call. The CDR3 coding sequence is TGTGCCAGCAGCTTGAGCTTTGGTAAAAACATTCAGTACTTC. Translated, it gives CASSLSFGKNIQYF.